The T cell receptor (beta chain) under discussion was sequenced for a study of shared clonotypes between healthy human individuals. The ends were cut back, 4 bases at V and 0 bases at J, with 8 bases in the middle. This CDR3 has 15 residues. Germline assignment: CDR1 SGHKS and CDR2 YYEKEE (reference sequence). The data were produced by immunoSEQ multiplex PCR, yet TCRdb's version contains in-frame clones alone and is incomplete. Altogether 2 million to 2.5 million clones are present, around 93% being singletons, with the ten largest covering 0.37%. This sequence originates from a man between 18 and 35 years old in good health. Some clones in this sample may be carry-over from other donors' samples. V and J are TRBV5-5 and TRBJ2-6; a possible D gene is TRBD2 (6 bases). The sequencing input was naive CD4+ T cells from PBMCs. This sample's subset: CD45RA+ positively selected. As DNA, the CDR3 is TGTGCCAGCAGCAGGACTAACTCTGGGGCCAACGTCCTGACTTTC. It yields the protein CASSRTNSGANVLTF.